This T cell receptor beta chain came from a study of shared clonotypes between healthy human individuals (dated by TCRdb to about 2020). About the investigation overall: The cohort included three men and a couple of women between 18 and 49 years of age. Per donor, leukapheresis produced somewhere between about 0.94 and 9.5 billion PBMCs. For each donor, CD4 naive and CD4 memory were each given three plates, CD8 naive was given two plates, and CD8 memory was given one plate. Different laboratories and diverse techniques were used to prepare libraries and sequence TCR repertoires, to increase sequencing depth and limit assay-specific biases. To estimate repertoire size and how much clonotypes are shared between individuals, the study performed deep sequencing of blood TCR repertoires from about five healthy adults.

What the study reported, not specific to this receptor: Naive subsets generally had larger estimated clonotype richness than memory subsets. Rarefaction of sorted-subset datasets indicated incomplete sequencing despite the large sequencing depth. Because the study included only a small number of donors, the genetic and exposure-history diversity represented was limited. Sharing across a handful of donors was observed for roughly 5% of naive CD4, over 3% of naive CD8, over 2% of memory CD4, and over 0.3% of memory CD8 clonotypes. Sampling was limited to blood, and TCR repertoires in tissue likely differ from TCR repertoires in blood. Based on pairwise subsampling, the degree of clonotype sharing among donors was expected to be affected by sequencing depth. Compared with non-shared clonotypes, the clonotypes found in all four sorted-subset donors had higher generation probabilities.

Comment on this clone: Its antigen is currently not known. Per-base qualities were not stored, and no clone one base away is much larger.

Using the deep immunoSEQ assay, TCR CDR3 regions were amplified from genomic DNA by multiplex PCR. For each cell subset, the extracted genomic DNA was distributed evenly across all wells of several immunoSEQ 96-well plates, and each plate served as one replicate. Each replicate PCR for sorted subsets received approximately 200 ng genomic DNA, equal to roughly 30,000 T cell genomes. The purified libraries were quantified using a Qubit 3.0 fluorometer, sized with a Bioanalyzer 2100, and then quantified again using the KAPA Library Quantification kit. Every immunoSEQ 96-well plate was sequenced on a separate single-read 150-cycle Illumina NextSeq 550 flow cell. As for the original processing: Because the immunoSEQ output included only junctional sequences and no quality scores, the filtering could not be the same as the filtering used for full-length reads. Sequences were annotated with PyIR, a Python wrapper for IgBLAST v1.9, and V/J genes and CDR3 were assigned using IMGT germline references. Any read was removed if the V/J assignment was weak (E-value above 1e-6), the CDR3 was missing, or the read contained stop codons, out-of-frame junctions, or ambiguous translated residues. V3J clonotypes were defined as sequences sharing the same inferred V gene, J gene, and CDR3 amino acid sequence. Percentage overlap between repertoires was computed as shared unique clonotypes divided by the size of the smaller repertoire. Three approaches were used to assess repertoire richness: RTK rarefaction, the Chao1 estimator, and Recon v2.1 estimates of unobserved clonotypes. OLGA was used to compute generation probabilities for all TCRbeta clonotypes that the gDNA method yielded from a few donors. Imported from immuneACCESS, the table was reduced by TCRdb to in-frame sequences with V and J called. These copies leave out some clones; in studies compared against another copy, an unresolved V gene accounts for under half, and the cause of the remainder is not known. V and J calls and clone size come straight from that table; D and trimming were deduced from the DNA. In this sample the table shows millions of clones, 95% of which occur a single time. The ten largest clones add up to more than 0.1% of the sample.

V gives up 7 bases and J gives up 5 bases, and the segment between their germline ends measures 5 bases. From the germline V gene (reference sequence), CDR1 is LNHDA and CDR2 is SQIVND. The CDR3 starts with the cysteine, ends with the phenylalanine, and has 11 residues. Only the CDR3 DNA stays, 33 bases, in frame from base 1. Healthy HIV-negative adults with no recently reported acute infections or vaccinations were included as donors. All donors were Caucasian adults living in Nashville, Tennessee, USA. CD4+ T cells were enriched by magnetic negative selection; naive cells were then positively selected on CD45RA, and the negative fraction formed the memory subset. Blood was collected by leukapheresis, and PBMCs were isolated by Ficoll-Histopaque density gradient centrifugation and then cryopreserved in liquid nitrogen vapor phase. Analytical flow cytometry was used to check the purity and quantity of each magnetically sorted T cell population. From each sorted fraction, genomic DNA was isolated and quantified by UV absorbance on a Nanodrop 2000c.

The chain is encoded by TRBV19 joined to TRBJ1-4; the D gene remains uncertain. The sequence came from a man between 18 and 29 years old in good health. The sequenced sample was naive CD4+ T cells sorted from blood. In the paper's terms, the cell subset or site label means: CD45RA+ positively selected. The sequence in DNA is TGTGCCAGTAATTTGAATGAAAAACTGTTTTTT. The resulting protein is CASNLNEKLFF.